This T cell receptor beta chain is drawn from a study of identical twins. Study-wide results and limits: Beta out-of-frame sequences showed weaker excess sharing between twins. Analyses of zero insertions could, in part, be confounded by invariant MAIT and iNKT cells. Insertions ran lower in abundant cord blood beta clonotypes, though not in memory repertoires. Out-of-frame alpha sequences common to twins exhibited an excess of low generation probability.

TCRdb redid the calling of the 5' RACE reads with MiXCR, one entry per CDR3 protein. This table has 300,000 or so distinct CDR3 sequences, roughly 9% appearing once. The CDR3 covers 14 residues. CDR1 and CDR2 from the germline V gene are LNHNV and YYDKDF (reference sequence). V gave up 0 bases and J gave up 4 bases, with 10 bases separating them. This clonotype was counted only a few times. The antigen remains undetermined. These same data were also listed under a study on yellow fever vaccine responses in identical twins.

The chain is built from TRBV15 and TRBJ2-7; D remains unclear. Sequencing was done on a sample of CD8+ T cells sorted from blood. The clonotype originates from a woman aged 18-29 years in good health. In DNA form, the CDR3 reads TGTGCCACCAGCAGAGATCCCGACGTTTACGAGCAGTACTTC. Its protein product is CATSRDPDVYEQYF. Using reference TRBV15 and TRBJ2-7 for the parts outside the CDR3, the full variable domain is DAMVIQNPRYQVTQFGKPVTLSCSQTLNHNVMYWYQQKSSQAPKLLFHYYDKDFNNEADTPDNFQSRRPNTSFCFLDIRSPGLGDTAMYLCATSRDPDVYEQYFGPGTRLTVT.